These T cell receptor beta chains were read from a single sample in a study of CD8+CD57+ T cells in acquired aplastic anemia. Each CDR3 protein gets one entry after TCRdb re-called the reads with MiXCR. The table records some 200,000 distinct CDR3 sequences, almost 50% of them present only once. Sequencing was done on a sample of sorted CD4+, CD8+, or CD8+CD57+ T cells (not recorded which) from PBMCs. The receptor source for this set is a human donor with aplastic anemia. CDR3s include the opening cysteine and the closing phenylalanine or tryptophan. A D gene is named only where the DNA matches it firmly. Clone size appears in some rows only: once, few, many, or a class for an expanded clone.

TGCAGTGCTAGAGATCTTCTCCAAGAGACCCAGTACTTC	CSARDLLQETQYF	NA	TRBJ2-5	many	TRBV20-1
TGTGCCAGCTTACCTTTCAGACTAGCGGGTGGGGCCGGGGAGCTGTTTTTT	CASLPFRLAGGAGELFF	TRBD2	TRBJ2-2	NA	TRBV6-6
TGTGCCAGCAGTGTATCAGGGGGCCTGGAGGAAAAACTGTTTTTT	CASSVSGGLEEKLFF	TRBD1	TRBJ1-4	many	TRBV2
TGTGCCAGCAGCGTAGGCTGGCAGGGGGCAAATGAAAAACTGTTTTTT	CASSVGWQGANEKLFF	TRBD1	TRBJ1-4	many	TRBV9
TGCGCCAGCAGACTAGCGGGGGGCCGGCCCTCCACAGATACGCAGTATTTT	CASRLAGGRPSTDTQYF	TRBD2	TRBJ2-3	many	TRBV5-1
TGCAGTGCTAGAGTAACAGTTAACTATGGCTACACCTTC	CSARVTVNYGYTF	NA	TRBJ1-2	NA	TRBV20-1
TGTGCCAGCAGCTTGGCGGTAGCGGGGGCGGGGGATACGCAGCATTTT	CASSLAVAGAGDTQHF	NA	TRBJ1-5	NA	TRBV7-3
TGCAGTGCTGTCTCCGGGACTAGCGAATACGAGCAGTTCTTC	CSAVSGTSEYEQFF	TRBD2	TRBJ2-1	many	TRBV20-1
TGTGCTAGCAGCTCTGACAGAGACAATGAGCAGTTCTTC	CASSSDRDNEQFF	NA	TRBJ2-1	NA	TRBV7-7
TGCAGTGCTACCGACAGGGGAACTCGGCCCTACGAGCAGTACTTC	CSATDRGTRPYEQYF	TRBD1	TRBJ2-7	many	TRBV20-1
TGTGCCATCAAACAACAGGGGATTTACACTGAAGCTTTCTTT	CAIKQQGIYTEAFF	TRBD1	TRBJ1-1	NA	TRBV10-3
TGTGCCAGCAGGCCGACAGGGAGGGTTAACTATGGCTACACCTTC	CASRPTGRVNYGYTF	TRBD1	TRBJ1-2	NA	TRBV5-6
TGTGCCACCAGTGACGAAGGCGGTGGCTACACCTTC	CATSDEGGGYTF	NA	TRBJ1-2	many	TRBV24-1
TGTGCCAGCACGTGGGATCCGAATAATTCACCCCTCCACTTT	CASTWDPNNSPLHF	NA	TRBJ1-6	NA	TRBV2
TGTGCCAGCAGTGAAAGTACCCGAAGGCCCTACGAGCAGTACTTC	CASSESTRRPYEQYF	NA	TRBJ2-7	NA	TRBV25-1
TGTGCCAGCAGCCATGGGACAGGGGGCAATGAGCAGTTCTTC	CASSHGTGGNEQFF	TRBD1	TRBJ2-1	NA	TRBV7-9
TGTGCCAGCTCACCACCCCTCGTAAACACCGGGGAGCTGTTTTTT	CASSPPLVNTGELFF	NA	TRBJ2-2	NA	TRBV18
TGTGCCAGTAGTATTTCGGGGGCCAACTATGGCTACACCTTC	CASSISGANYGYTF	NA	TRBJ1-2	many	TRBV19
TGTGCCAGCAGTCGGACTAGCGGGGGTCACAATGAGCAGTTCTTC	CASSRTSGGHNEQFF	TRBD2	TRBJ2-1	NA	TRBV2
NA	CASSFYICSANRQTDTQYF	NA	TRBJ2-3	NA	TRBV7-8
TGTGCCAGCAGTTACTCGGCGGGGCGCTCCTACGAGCAGTACTTC	CASSYSAGRSYEQYF	NA	TRBJ2-7	many	TRBV6-6
TGTGCCACCAGCAGAGATCGGAGGGGTACCGGCAATCAGCCCCAGCATTTT	CATSRDRRGTGNQPQHF	NA	TRBJ1-5	many	TRBV15
TGTGCCACCAGCAGAGATTGGGGGGGGTATAGCAATCAGCCCCAGCATTTT	CATSRDWGGYSNQPQHF	NA	TRBJ1-5	many	TRBV15
TGTGCCGGAAAGACTAGCGGGGGGGCCGGGGAGACCCAGTACTTC	CAGKTSGGAGETQYF	TRBD2	TRBJ2-5	NA	TRBV10-3
TGTGCCAGCAGTGGCGGGACTCGCGGGCAGTACTTC	CASSGGTRGQYF	NA	TRBJ2-7	NA	TRBV25-1
TGTGCCAGCAGCCCGAGAGGACAGCGGTTCGATTCACCCCTCCACTTT	CASSPRGQRFDSPLHF	NA	TRBJ1-6	many	TRBV3-1
TGTGCCAGCAGCTTGGGGGGGGCAGCCTCTGGAAACACCATATATTTT	CASSLGGAASGNTIYF	NA	TRBJ1-3	many	TRBV7-2